This T cell receptor beta chain was recorded in a study of T cells after yellow fever vaccination. Turning to the study itself: The authors prepared low-cell-number fractions using SMART-Seq v4 Ultra Low Input. Points from the study as a whole: A minor fraction of clonotypes spanned both CD4 and CD8 compartments.

V lost 10 bases to trimming and J lost 6 bases, with 9 bases between them. CDR3 length: 10 amino acids. Template-switching 5'RACE yielded the TCR cDNA; a universal primer site and UMIs were added in the process. TCRdb reprocessed the 5' RACE reads via MiXCR and lists one record per CDR3 protein. The repertoire holds 600,000 to 750,000 distinct CDR3 sequences, with roughly 12% as singletons. The sample holds a few counts of this clonotype. The antigen is undetermined. V usage is TRBV23-1 and J usage is TRBJ1-1; D is undetermined. TRBV23-1 is identified as an open reading frame with a role that is uncertain. This TCR was recovered from a man aged 25 to 45 who received the YFV17D yellow fever vaccine. Sequenced here: PBMCs, sampled on the day of the yellow fever booster vaccination. CDR3 loop: CANGCAEAFF. CDR3 nucleotide sequence: TGCGCCAACGGTTGTGCTGAAGCTTTCTTT.